This T cell receptor beta chain derives from a study of blood T cell repertoires in COVID-19. Study at large: The samples span acute and convalescent COVID-19 from the United States, Italy and Spain. Nucleic acid was either cDNA or gDNA, and it came from T cells, B-cell-depleted T cells, or PBMCs.

J lost 3 bases, V lost 7 bases, and 10 bases had no gene match. This CDR3 region has 15 residues. CDR1 is MNHEY, CDR2 SMNVEV, per germline (reference sequence). In the study's own analysis: Reference gene primer amplification yielded estimated nucleated cell counts. Assay used: immunoSEQ multiplex PCR; TCRdb lists only in-frame clones, some missing. V and J calls and clone size come straight from that table; D and trimming were deduced from the DNA. The sample carries 150,000 to 200,000 clones, about 86% recorded once. The sequenced sample consisted of peripheral blood. The origin of this receptor is a human donor with acute or convalescent COVID-19. The donor label of this sample is uncertain. The chain uses TRBV27 and TRBJ1-2; 8 positions agree with TRBD1. The CDR3 region has the DNA TGTGCCAGCACCCTAACAGGGGGACGGGACTATGGCTACACCTTC. Amino acids: CASTLTGGRDYGYTF.